This TCR beta chain was retrieved from a study of OX40 agonist ivuxolimab in advanced cancers. The CDR3 runs to 12 residues. V dropped 0 bases and J dropped 6 bases, with 6 bases sitting between them. The germline gives CDR1 SGHNT, CDR2 YYREEE (reference sequence). The repertoire was sequenced with immunoSEQ multiplex PCR; TCRdb's copy has only in-frame clones and lacks some. This table has 81,000 or so clones, around 89% appearing once. General observations from the study: Patients who responded partially at 0.1-3.0 mg/kg showed clonal expansion ranking among the lowest.

On this clone itself: No antigen is known for it.

This TCR was recovered from an adult with an advanced solid tumor such as melanoma, head and neck, liver or kidney cancer. The gene calls are TRBV5-4 and TRBJ1-2; D remains ambiguous. Material: CD4+ or CD8+ T cells sorted from blood, obtained in a trial of the OX40 agonist ivuxolimab. The CDR3 loop reads CASSLEVDGYTF. The CDR3 DNA reads TGTGCCAGCAGCTTGGAGGTAGATGGCTACACCTTC.